What follows are 28 T cell receptor beta chains derived from one specimen sequenced in a study of human T cells and chemical hapten exposure. Described time point: patch test 1, 2 weeks after DPC sensitization. Treatment defined: therapeutic diphenylcyclopropenone sensitization with weekly scalp DPC. TCRdb re-called the RACE reads through MiXCR, storing one row per CDR3 protein. The sample lists 95,000 to 150,000 distinct CDR3 sequences, roughly an eighth occurring once. The source material was whole blood, sampled in connection with sensitization to the hapten diphenylcyclopropenone (DPC). These TCRs come from a young man with alopecia areata. Some clones in this sample may be carry-over from other donors' samples.

This clonotype was detected only a few times. The gene calls are TRBV9 and TRBJ2-1; D unclear. Germline CDR1 and CDR2: SGDLS and YYNGEE. The V end lost 0 bases, the J end lost 0 bases, and 10 bases lay between the germline ends. The CDR3 consists of 16 residues. The CDR3 sequence: CASSVVVLPSYNEQFF. DNA of the CDR3: TGTGCCAGCAGCGTAGTTGTACTACCCTCCTACAATGAGCAGTTCTTC.

This clonotype turned up a few times. V usage is TRBV7-8 and J usage is TRBJ1-4; TRBD1 aligns across 8 bases. Germline V gives CDR1 SGHVS, CDR2 FQNEAQ. The CDR3 spans 17 residues. With 5 bases clipped from V and 4 bases from J, the junction kept 12 bases outside the gene matches. CDR3 protein: CASSARTGTGLNEKLFF. For the CDR3, the DNA is TGTGCCAGCAGCGCAAGGACAGGGACGGGCCTTAATGAAAAACTGTTTTTT.

This clonotype was observed many times. The rearrangement joins TRBV3-1 to TRBJ1-4; 11 bases are a match to TRBD1. Per germline, CDR1 LGHDT and CDR2 YNNKEL (reference sequence). The V segment lost 4 bases and the J segment 4 bases; nucleotides outside the gene matches: 11. This CDR3 has 18 amino acids. CDR3 bases: TGTGCCAGCAGCCTCGCGACGGACAGGGGGCGTGATAATGAAAAACTGTTTTTT. Translated, it gives CASSLATDRGRDNEKLFF.

This clonotype was detected a few times. The J gene is TRBJ2-2, the V gene TRBV4-3, with 10 bases matching TRBD2. CDR1 is LGHNA, CDR2 YSLEER, per germline. The CDR3 length is 16 residues. J gave up 5 bases and V 1 base, and 4 bases lay outside the gene matches. The CDR3 sequence is CASSQGFSGGTGELFF. CDR3 coding DNA: TGCGCCAGCAGCCAAGGGTTTAGCGGGGGGACCGGGGAGCTGTTTTTT.

The genes are TRBV7-3 and TRBJ1-1, with no clear D. Trimming removed 4 bases at V and 1 base at J, with 7 bases between. Germline V gives CDR1 SGHTA, CDR2 FQGTGA. This CDR3 has 13 residues. The chain's CDR3 is CASSSFENTEAFF. CDR3 coding DNA: TGTGCCAGCAGCTCCTTCGAGAACACTGAAGCTTTCTTT.

The chain is built from TRBV12-3 or TRBV12-4 and TRBJ1-2, with TRBD1 matching 7 bases. There are 12 residues in the CDR3. After removal of 5 bases from V and 6 bases from J, the junction contained 3 bases not matched to a gene. CDR3 sequence reads: CASSLTGDGYTF. The DNA for the CDR3 is TGTGCCAGCAGTCTAACAGGGGATGGCTACACCTTC.

A few counts support this clonotype. This rearrangement joins TRBV7-8 to TRBJ1-1; D remains unclear. The germline V and J ends were trimmed by 2 bases and 0 bases, with 4 bases remaining between them. Germline-derived CDR1 and CDR2 are SGHVS and FQNEAQ. This CDR3 is 13 amino acids long. CDR3 in amino acids: CASSLKVNTEAFF. In nucleotides, the CDR3 is TGTGCCAGCAGCTTAAAGGTGAACACTGAAGCTTTCTTT.

V is TRBV7-6 and J is TRBJ2-5; TRBD2 agrees at 8 bases. The germline V gene encodes CDR1 SGHVS and CDR2 FNYEAQ. After removal of 5 bases from V and 2 bases from J, the junction contained 10 bases not matched to a gene. This CDR3 comprises 16 residues. CDR3 nucleotide sequence: TGTGCCAGCAGCGCTACTAGCGGTCTACTACAAGAGACCCAGTACTTC. This gives the protein CASSATSGLLQETQYF.

This clonotype has at least ten counts. The chain employs TRBV7-6 and TRBJ2-1; the D gene is possibly TRBD2 (5 bases). Germline loops: CDR1 SGHVS, CDR2 FNYEAQ. The CDR3 spans 15 residues. V lost 5 bases to trimming and J lost 3 bases, with 14 bases between them. CDR3: CASSQILENYNEQFF. The CDR3 DNA is TGTGCCAGCAGCCAAATACTAGAAAACTACAATGAGCAGTTCTTC.

This clonotype was counted only a few times. The J gene is TRBJ2-1, the V gene TRBV12-3 or TRBV12-4, with D possibly TRBD1 on 5 matching bases. V lost 6 bases and J 8 bases, leaving 17 bases between the germline ends. This CDR3 is 14 amino acids long. CDR3 DNA sequence: TGTGCCAGCAGCCAAAACACCCTACAGGATGAGCAGTTCTTC. It encodes CASSQNTLQDEQFF.

In its sample, this clonotype ranks as medium-sized. The chain has TRBV12-5 and TRBJ2-1; TRBD1 agrees at 8 bases. This CDR3 comprises 17 residues. Per the germline V gene, CDR1 is LGHNT and CDR2 is FRNRAP. Trimming removed 1 base from V and 0 bases from J; junction bases left unmatched: 5. The CDR3: CASGLAGQGNSYNEQFF. The CDR3 bases are TGTGCTAGTGGTTTGGCCGGACAGGGTAACTCCTACAATGAGCAGTTCTTC.

The chain is built from TRBV5-6 and TRBJ2-3; 7 bases line up with TRBD1. The V gene end was trimmed by 4 bases and the J gene end by 1 base; junction bases not matched to a gene: 6. Looked up from germline, CDR1 is SGHDT and CDR2 is YYEEEE. This CDR3 comprises 15 residues. The CDR3 loop reads CASSDGTVGTDTQYF. The CDR3 region has the DNA TGTGCCAGCAGCGATGGGACAGTAGGCACAGATACGCAGTATTTT.

J is TRBJ2-3 and V is TRBV20-1; 14 positions match TRBD2. The CDR3 spans 16 residues. Germline V gene sequence: CDR1 DFQATT, CDR2 SNEGSKA (reference sequence). Germline trimming cut 4 bases from V and 2 bases from J; bases unmatched to any gene: 5. The CDR3 here is CSANGLAGGDTDTQYF. The CDR3 DNA sequence: TGCAGTGCTAACGGACTAGCGGGGGGAGACACAGATACGCAGTATTTT.

In this sample, this clonotype turned up a few times. The chain uses TRBV3-1 and TRBJ1-2, with 8 bases identical to TRBD1. CDR3 size: 15 residues. Trimming took 1 base from V and 4 from J; bases not matched to a gene: 5. Germline CDR1 LGHDT, CDR2 YNNKEL (reference sequence). CDR3 residues: CASSQGAGGVYGYTF. In nucleotides, the CDR3 is TGTGCCAGCAGCCAAGGGGCAGGGGGCGTCTATGGCTACACCTTC. Combining the CDR3 with reference TRBV3-1 and TRBJ1-2 gives the whole variable domain DTAVSQTPKYLVTQMGNDKSIKCEQNLGHDTMYWYKQDSKKFLKIMFSYNNKELIINETVPNRFSPKSPDKAHLNLHINSLELGDSAVYFCASSQGAGGVYGYTFGSGTRLTVV.

This clonotype has only a few counts. The V gene is TRBV28, the J gene TRBJ2-3; TRBD1 matches 8 bases. Trimming took 5 bases from V and 0 from J; bases not matched to a gene: 4. Germline CDR1 and CDR2: MDHEN and SYDVKM. The CDR3 contains 15 residues. The CDR3: CASSVQGESTDTQYF. Written as DNA, the CDR3 is TGTGCCAGCAGTGTACAGGGGGAAAGCACAGATACGCAGTATTTT.

The genes are TRBV6-5 and TRBJ1-2; no clear D gene. V was trimmed by 2 bases and J by 2 bases, leaving 12 bases between them. Germline CDR1 and CDR2: MNHEY and SVGAGI. CDR3 length: 15 residues. The CDR3 reads CASSYRQAINYGYTF. The CDR3 DNA reads as TGTGCCAGCAGTTACCGGCAGGCGATCAACTATGGCTACACCTTC.

This clonotype has a count of ten or more. The J gene is TRBJ1-1, the V gene TRBV18; tentative D call: TRBD1 (5 bases). Germline CDR1 and CDR2: KGHSH and LQKENI. The CDR3 spans 15 residues. V lost 3 bases and J lost 1, with 12 bases in between. CDR3 nucleotide sequence: TGTGCCAGCTCACCCCAACGGGACGGGAACACTGAAGCTTTCTTT. Translating it yields CASSPQRDGNTEAFF.

This clonotype was counted a few times. V and J are TRBV2 and TRBJ1-1, with D perhaps TRBD1 (6 bases). The CDR3 has 13 residues. V was clipped by 6 bases and J by 3 bases, with 11 bases between them. The V gene's germline CDR1 is SNHLY and CDR2 FYNNEI. CDR3 coding DNA: TGTGCCAGCAGCTTCAGGACAGACACTGAAGCTTTCTTT. This gives the protein CASSFRTDTEAFF.

This clonotype was picked up a small number of times. This chain connects TRBV24-1 to TRBJ2-2, with 9 bases lining up with TRBD1. J lost 3 bases, V lost 6 bases, and 4 bases had no gene match. There are 15 residues in the CDR3. The germline gives CDR1 KGHDR, CDR2 SFDVKD. For the CDR3, the DNA is TGTGCCACCAGTAACCGGGACAGGGACACCGGGGAGCTGTTTTTT. Translation: CATSNRDRDTGELFF.

This chain links TRBV6-2 or TRBV6-3 with TRBJ2-5; 11 bases line up with TRBD2. Unmatched junction bases numbered 9, after V lost 6 bases and J lost 3 bases. Germline-derived CDR1 and CDR2 are MNHEY and SVGEGT. The CDR3 contains 16 residues. In nucleotides, the CDR3 is TGTGCCAGCAGCACACAAGCGGGACTAGCGGAAGAGACCCAGTACTTC. This encodes CASSTQAGLAEETQYF.

The gene calls are TRBV27 and TRBJ1-6; 8 bases match TRBD1. Germline CDR1 and CDR2: MNHEY and SMNVEV (reference sequence). There are 13 residues in the CDR3. The J segment lost 14 bases and the V segment lost 5 bases, leaving 8 bases of the junction unmatched. The CDR3 nucleotides are TGTGCCAGCAGTCCGGACAGGGTTTCGTCCCTCCACTTT. It is translated as CASSPDRVSSLHF.

This chain joins TRBV6-4 and TRBJ2-3; D is undetermined. The CDR3 extends over 13 amino acids. Trimming shortened V by 4 bases and J by 4 bases, and 9 bases separated the two germline ends. Germline values: CDR1 MRHNA, CDR2 SNTAGT. The DNA for the CDR3 is TGTGCCAGCAGTGCCGGATTGCCAGATACGCAGTATTTT. It encodes CASSAGLPDTQYF.

Many counts were recorded for this clonotype. The gene calls are TRBV29-1 and TRBJ2-2, with unresolved D. CDR1 and CDR2 from the germline V gene are SQVTM and ANQGSEA. V dropped 0 bases and J dropped 3 bases, with 14 bases sitting between them. The CDR3 extends over 16 amino acids. The CDR3 sequence is CSVEDGDPNYTGELFF. The CDR3, as DNA: TGCAGCGTTGAAGATGGGGATCCTAATTACACCGGGGAGCTGTTTTTT.

This clonotype was seen a handful of times. V usage is TRBV7-9 and J usage is TRBJ1-1; no reliable D call. CDR1 and CDR2 from the germline V gene are SEHNR and FQNEAQ (reference sequence). V dropped 1 base and J dropped 3 bases, with 18 bases sitting between them. The CDR3 loop spans 17 amino acids. CDR3 protein: CASSLGLGQASDTEAFF. The CDR3, as DNA: TGTGCCAGCAGCTTAGGTCTAGGTCAGGCCTCGGACACTGAAGCTTTCTTT.

The chain employs TRBV18 and TRBJ1-6; D might be TRBD1 (6 bases). Germline values: CDR1 KGHSH, CDR2 LQKENI. V was shortened by 8 bases and J by 10 bases, with 24 bases between the two germline ends. The CDR3 extends over 16 amino acids. The CDR3 nucleotides read TGTGCCAGCCGAAAATTGAGCGACAGGCCCCCCTCACCCCTCCACTTT. Translation gives CASRKLSDRPPSPLHF.

This clonotype has a handful of counts. V is TRBV10-3 and J is TRBJ1-3, with D possibly matching TRBD1 (6 bases). There are 13 residues in the CDR3. Trimming left V 5 bases short and J 2 bases short, with 7 bases between. Germline CDR1 and CDR2: ENHRY and SYGVKD. The chain's CDR3 is CAISTGTGNTIYF. The CDR3 DNA reads TGTGCCATCAGTACAGGGACTGGAAACACCATATATTTT.

This clonotype has more than one count but fewer than ten. This chain uses TRBV7-2 with TRBJ2-7; tentative D call: TRBD1 (5 bases). V gave up 4 bases and J gave up 2 bases, with 15 bases separating them. CDR1 SGHTA and CDR2 FQGNSA come from the germline V gene. The CDR3 consists of 15 residues. The CDR3 sequence is CASSSGNLITYEQYF. In DNA, the CDR3 is TGTGCCAGCAGCTCAGGGAATCTTATTACCTACGAGCAGTACTTC. The full variable domain, in which reference TRBV7-2 and TRBJ2-7 provide the parts outside the CDR3, is GAGVSQSPSNKVTEKGKDVELRCDPISGHTALYWYRQSLGQGLEFLIYFQGNSAPDKSGLPSDRFSAERTGGSVSTLTIQRTQQEDSAVYLCASSSGNLITYEQYFGPGTRLTVT.

This clonotype showed up just a few times. The V gene is TRBV6-2 or TRBV6-3, the J gene TRBJ2-2; TRBD2 matches at 13 bases. J gave up 4 bases and V 6 bases, and 2 bases lay outside the gene matches. Germline CDR1 reads MNHEY; CDR2 reads SVGEGT. The CDR3 has 15 residues. CDR3 DNA: TGTGCCAGCAGAAGACTAGCGGGGGGCACCGGGGAGCTGTTTTTT. Translating it yields CASRRLAGGTGELFF.